These 25 T cell receptor beta chains came from one sample sequenced in a study of T cells in Graves' hyperthyroidism and ophthalmopathy. Amplification targeted TCR beta CDR3 regions from RNA transcripts. The TCR CDR3 was amplified in a first-round RT-PCR using the HTBI primer set. TCRdb itself ran the multiplex PCR reads through MiXCR, one entry per CDR3 protein. This table has 550,000 to 700,000 distinct CDR3 sequences, just over 45% appearing once. Sequenced: peripheral blood or thyroid tissue (not recorded which). Receptor source: an adult woman with Graves' disease, either hyperthyroidism or ophthalmopathy (not recorded which).

This clonotype occurred many times. J is TRBJ1-3 and V is TRBV10-3; D is unclear. Trimming shortened V by 0 bases and J by 2 bases, and 11 bases separated the two germline ends. Germline V CDR1 and CDR2: ENHRY, SYGVKD. This CDR3 spans 16 amino acids. CDR3 coding DNA: TGTGCCATCAGTGAGTCGGAAGGGAGCCCTGGAAACACCATATATTTT. This sequence encodes CAISESEGSPGNTIYF.

The chain has TRBV29-1 and TRBJ2-5; no clear D gene. The CDR3 is 14 amino acids. V lost 7 bases and J lost 5, with 20 bases in between. Germline CDR1 is SQVTM and CDR2 is ANQGSEA. CDR3 loop: CSAPTTGFWETQYF. The CDR3 coding sequence is TGCAGCGCCCCCACGACCGGATTCTGGGAGACCCAGTACTTC.

This clonotype has at least ten counts. The V gene is TRBV12-3 or TRBV12-4, the J gene TRBJ1-3, with a tentative D call TRBD1 (5 bases). CDR3 size: 14 residues. V was cut by 7 bases and J by 0 bases, with 10 bases left in between. CDR3 residues: CASKKDSSGNTIYF. CDR3 nucleotides: TGTGCCAGCAAAAAAGACAGCTCTGGAAACACCATATATTTT.

The chain links TRBV12-3 or TRBV12-4 to TRBJ2-7; TRBD2 matches 7 bases. The length of the CDR3 is 15 residues. Trimming removed 5 bases from V and 3 bases from J; junction bases left unmatched: 10. As DNA, the CDR3 is TGTGCCAGCAGTGTCCGGGAGGCGTCTCTCTACGAGCAGTACTTC. This codes for CASSVREASLYEQYF.

This rearrangement joins TRBV18 to TRBJ1-2; D unresolved. The V and J ends lost 3 bases and 2 bases respectively, with 13 bases between them. The CDR3 contains 15 residues. Germline lookup yields CDR1 KGHSH and CDR2 LQKENI. The CDR3 region is CASSPIQTSNYGYTF. CDR3 nucleotides: TGTGCCAGCTCACCGATACAGACTTCAAACTATGGCTACACCTTC.

This chain uses TRBV28 with TRBJ1-5; 8 bases line up with TRBD1. This CDR3 is 14 amino acids long. The V gene end was trimmed by 3 bases and the J gene end by 6 bases; junction bases not matched to a gene: 4. The germline CDR1 and CDR2 sequences are MDHEN and SYDVKM. The CDR3 coding sequence is TGTGCCAGCAGTTTCTTGCAGGGGGCTCAGCCCCAGCATTTT. Protein product: CASSFLQGAQPQHF.

V usage is TRBV20-1 and J usage is TRBJ2-7; a possible D gene is TRBD2 (6 bases). The CDR3 contains 12 residues. CDR1 and CDR2 from the germline V gene are DFQATT and SNEGSKA (reference sequence). V lost 3 bases to trimming and J lost 5 bases, with 11 bases between them. The CDR3 DNA sequence: TGCAGTGCTAGCCCACTAGCCCACGAGCAGTACTTC. This sequence encodes CSASPLAHEQYF.

This clonotype was seen repeatedly, ten times or more. The junction does not match germline at one end; this may be a read error. V usage is TRBV20-1 and J usage is TRBJ2-7; unclear D gene. This CDR3 contains 11 residues. In germline, CDR1 is DFQATT, CDR2 SNEGSKA (reference sequence). This chain's CDR3 is CSARQEYEQYF. Here the CDR3 DNA reads TGCAGTGCTAGGCAAGAGTACGAACAGTACTTC.

The chain carries TRBV24-1 and TRBJ1-5; tentative D call: TRBD1 (5 bases). Germline lookup yields CDR1 KGHDR and CDR2 SFDVKD. The length of the CDR3 is 15 residues. V lost 4 bases and J 0 bases, leaving 9 bases between the germline ends. CDR3 coding DNA: TGTGCCACCAGTGAACCGACAGATAGCAATCAGCCCCAGCATTTT. Translating gives CATSEPTDSNQPQHF.

This clonotype occurred a few times. The chain recombines TRBV20-1 with TRBJ1-4, with D uncertain. CDR1 is DFQATT and CDR2 is SNEGSKA in the germline V gene (reference sequence). This CDR3 spans 12 amino acids. V lost 6 bases to trimming and J lost 11 bases, with 16 bases between them. The DNA for the CDR3 is TGCAGTGCCTGGAGCCGCGTGTTGAAACTGTTTTTT. It codes for CSAWSRVLKLFF.

The J gene is TRBJ2-5, the V gene TRBV7-6, with 7 positions matching TRBD2. With 0 bases clipped from V and 5 bases from J, the junction kept 9 bases outside the gene matches. This CDR3 comprises 16 residues. Germline loops: CDR1 SGHVS, CDR2 FNYEAQ. The CDR3 spells CASSLAGGSGVETQYF. The CDR3 nucleotides read TGTGCCAGCAGCTTAGCCGGCGGGAGTGGGGTGGAGACCCAGTACTTC.

This clonotype showed up many times. The rearrangement links TRBV7-8 to TRBJ1-4; no reliable D call. V was clipped by 5 bases and J by 0 bases, with 10 bases between them. Germline CDR1 reads SGHVS; CDR2 reads FQNEAQ. This CDR3 region has 15 residues. The CDR3 region is CASSIGDATNEKLFF. The DNA of the CDR3 is TGTGCCAGCAGCATTGGAGATGCAACTAATGAAAAACTGTTTTTT.

In this sample, this clonotype turned up many times. The chain has TRBV2 and TRBJ2-7, with TRBD2 identical over 7 bases. V was clipped by 11 bases and J by 5 bases; unmatched bases: 9. Germline assignment: CDR1 SNHLY and CDR2 FYNNEI. This CDR3 has 12 amino acids. CDR3 amino acids: CAGGGSAHEQYF. Here the CDR3 DNA reads TGTGCCGGAGGCGGGAGTGCTCACGAGCAGTACTTC.

This clonotype was seen repeatedly, ten times or more. This CDR3 is CASSPQGRETQYF. Written as DNA, the CDR3 is TGTGCCAGCAGCCCACAGGGGCGAGAGACCCAGTACTTC. The J gene is TRBJ2-5, the V gene TRBV7-9; 7 bases map to TRBD1. J lost 4 bases, V lost 5 bases, and 4 bases had no gene match. This CDR3 region has 13 residues. Germline V gene sequence: CDR1 SEHNR, CDR2 FQNEAQ (reference sequence).

V and J are TRBV6-2 or TRBV6-3 and TRBJ2-5, with 7 positions matching TRBD2. This CDR3 contains 17 residues. Trimming at V came to 2 bases and at J to 2 bases, leaving 11 bases not matched to a gene. From germline, CDR1 is MNHEY and CDR2 SVGEGT. CDR3: CASSYAREGRWQETQYF. The CDR3 coding sequence is TGTGCCAGCAGTTACGCCAGGGAGGGAAGGTGGCAAGAGACCCAGTACTTC.

The chain joins TRBV7-2 to TRBJ1-5; 8 bases line up with TRBD1. V shed 2 bases and J 8 bases; nucleotides not matched to a gene: 2. CDR1 and CDR2 (germline): SGHTA, FQGNSA. CDR3 length: 13 residues. CDR3 nucleotides: TGTGCCAGCAGCTTACCGGGACAGGAGCCCCAGCATTTT. Protein: CASSLPGQEPQHF.

In this sample, this clonotype turned up many times. One junction end disagrees with the germline gene, perhaps due to a read error. The rearrangement joins TRBV5-1 to TRBJ1-6; 8 bases align to TRBD1. Germline values: CDR1 SGHRS, CDR2 YFSETQ. CDR3 length: 13 residues. CDR3 coding DNA: TGTGCCAGCAGCCCAGGGGGCAACTCACCCCTCCACTTT. Translating gives CASSPGGNSPLHF.

This clonotype came up a few times. The chain links TRBV24-1 to TRBJ2-5; 9 nucleotides line up with TRBD1. The CDR3 spans 16 residues. Germline V gene data show CDR1 as KGHDR and CDR2 as SFDVKD. The J segment lost 4 bases and the V segment lost 11 bases, leaving 16 bases of the junction unmatched. Here the CDR3 reads CASSPPGTGHRETQYF. CDR3 sequence (DNA): TGTGCCAGCTCACCACCTGGGACAGGGCATCGAGAGACCCAGTACTTC.

The gene calls are TRBV7-2 and TRBJ1-6, with D hard to call. The germline CDR1 and CDR2 sequences are SGHTA and FQGNSA. The germline V and J ends were trimmed by 1 base and 9 bases, with 13 bases remaining between them. This CDR3 is 15 amino acids long. CDR3: CASSLGVAKGSPLHF. DNA of the CDR3: TGTGCCAGCAGCTTAGGAGTCGCTAAAGGTTCACCCCTCCACTTT.

This rearrangement joins TRBV19 to TRBJ1-5; D remains ambiguous. The V end lost 3 bases, the J end lost 3 bases, and 15 bases lay between the germline ends. Looked up from germline, CDR1 is LNHDA and CDR2 is SQIVND (reference sequence). There are 16 residues in the CDR3. CDR3 loop: CASSMRTEFHNQPQHF. The CDR3 DNA reads as TGTGCCAGTAGTATGCGTACGGAGTTCCACAATCAGCCCCAGCATTTT. Using reference TRBV19 and TRBJ1-5 for the parts outside the CDR3, the full variable domain is DGGITQSPKYLFRKEGQNVTLSCEQNLNHDAMYWYRQDPGQGLRLIYYSQIVNDFQKGDIAEGYSVSREKKESFPLTVTSAQKNPTAFYLCASSMRTEFHNQPQHFGDGTRLSIL.

The chain has TRBV4-1 and TRBJ1-6, with D unclear. CDR1 and CDR2 (germline): MGHRA, YSYEKL. V lost 2 bases to trimming and J lost 7 bases, with 18 bases between them. The CDR3 has 17 residues. CDR3 sequence reads: CASSQRALSIGNSPLHF. In DNA, the CDR3 is TGCGCCAGCAGCCAAAGGGCCCTATCGATAGGGAATTCACCCCTCCACTTT.

The V gene is TRBV2, the J gene TRBJ2-2, with 8 bases that match TRBD2. This CDR3 comprises 18 residues. With 2 bases clipped from V and 1 base from J, the junction kept 9 bases outside the gene matches. CDR1 SNHLY and CDR2 FYNNEI come from the germline V gene. The CDR3 DNA reads as TGTGCCAGCAGTGAACGAAGTGGTAGCGGGATGAACACCGGGGAGCTGTTTTTT. Translation: CASSERSGSGMNTGELFF.

This clonotype has only a few counts. The V gene is TRBV6-5, the J gene TRBJ2-5, with a possible D match to TRBD2 (6 bases). V lost 6 bases, J lost 4 bases, and 9 bases lay in between. The length of the CDR3 is 12 residues. The germline CDR1 and CDR2 sequences are MNHEY and SVGAGI. CDR3 sequence (DNA): TGTGCCAGCAGGCGGGGCCCAGAGACCCAGTACTTC. This gives the protein CASRRGPETQYF.

The chain carries TRBV20-1 and TRBJ1-2, with 8 bases lining up with TRBD1. This CDR3 comprises 12 residues. V dropped 5 bases and J dropped 8; count of bases not matched to a gene: 7. Germline lookup yields CDR1 DFQATT and CDR2 SNEGSKA (reference sequence). The CDR3 DNA reads TGCAGTGCTCCCGGGACAGGCTACGGCTACACCTTC. This codes for CSAPGTGYGYTF.

This clonotype occurred once. The gene calls are TRBV5-1 and TRBJ2-7; tentatively, D is TRBD1 (5 bases). V lost 4 bases and J lost 0, with 14 bases in between. There are 15 residues in the CDR3. Germline lookup yields CDR1 SGHRS and CDR2 YFSETQ. CDR3 amino acids: CASSEAWGVSYEQYF. The DNA of the CDR3 is TGCGCCAGCAGCGAAGCCTGGGGCGTCTCCTACGAGCAGTACTTC.